The source of this TCR beta chain is a study of metastatic and nonmetastatic thyroid tumors. V was cut by 0 bases and J by 0 bases, with 18 bases left in between. The CDR3 runs to 18 residues. CDR1 and CDR2 (germline): SGHRS, YFSETQ. This clone was counted ten times or more. The authors' processing: Clinicopathological groups differed in CDR3, with these differences serving to build a distant-metastasis classifier for papillary thyroid cancer. TCRdb re-clonotyped the PCR reads via MiXCR. For this entry, the V and J calls and clone size follow TCRdb and not the study's own pipeline. The sample shows 30,000 to 35,000 clones, over 12% of them seen only once. Thyroid surgery was performed in patients who had received no treatment beforehand.

The chain has TRBV5-1 and TRBJ2-5; D gene unclear. The sample comprised blood. The TCR was taken from a male donor with papillary thyroid cancer or a benign thyroid nodule (not recorded which). Some clones in this sample may be carry-over from other donors' samples. CDR3: CASSLATPLVGYQETQYF. In DNA form, the CDR3 reads TGCGCCAGCAGCTTGGCCACCCCCTTAGTCGGGTACCAAGAGACCCAGTACTTC. Looking up the rest from reference TRBV5-1 and TRBJ2-5 gives the full variable domain: KAGVTQTPRYLIKTRGQQVTLSCSPISGHRSVSWYQQTPGQGLQFLFEYFSETQRNKGNFPGRFSGRQFSNSRSEMNVSTLELGDSALYLCASSLATPLVGYQETQYFGPGTRLLVL.